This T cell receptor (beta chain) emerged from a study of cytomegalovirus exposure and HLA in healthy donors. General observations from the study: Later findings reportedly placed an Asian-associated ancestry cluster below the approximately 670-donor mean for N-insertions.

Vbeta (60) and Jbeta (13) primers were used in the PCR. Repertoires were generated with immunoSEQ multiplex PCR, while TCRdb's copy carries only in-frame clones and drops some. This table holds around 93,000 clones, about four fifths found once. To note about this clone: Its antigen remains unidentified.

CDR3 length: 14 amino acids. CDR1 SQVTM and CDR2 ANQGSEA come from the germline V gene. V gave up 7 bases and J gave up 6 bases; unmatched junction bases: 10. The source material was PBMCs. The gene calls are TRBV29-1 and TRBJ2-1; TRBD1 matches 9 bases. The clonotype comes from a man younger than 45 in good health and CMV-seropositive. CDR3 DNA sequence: TGCAGCGCCCGACAGGGGGGAGGGGGCAATGAGCAGTTCTTC. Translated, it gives CSARQGGGGNEQFF.